The 5 T cell receptor beta chains presented below share a single source sample, sequenced in a study of shared clonotypes between healthy human individuals. The table came from immunoSEQ multiplex PCR; TCRdb's copy has only in-frame clones and leaves some out. The data contain roughly 700,000 clones, about 90% of them singletons. Sequencing was done on a sample of memory CD8+ T cells from PBMCs. Subset specified: CD45RO+ cells pooled with CCR7-negative TemRA cells. The receptors were sampled from a young man in good health. Some clones in this sample may be carry-over from other donors' samples.

V gene TRBV7-6 combines with J gene TRBJ2-5; 10 bases fit TRBD2. This CDR3 spans 15 amino acids. The germline gives CDR1 SGHVS, CDR2 FNYEAQ. V shed 4 bases, J shed 4 bases, and the junction held 6 bases outside the gene matches. Written as DNA, the CDR3 is TGTGCCAGCAGCTCCTTAGCGGGAGGAGGAGAGACCCAGTACTTC. The encoded protein is CASSSLAGGGETQYF.

This clone was detected only once. The V call is TRBV27, the J call TRBJ1-5; 9 bases agree with TRBD1. V lost 10 bases, J lost 3 bases, and 10 bases stayed unmatched. CDR1 and CDR2 from the germline V gene are MNHEY and SMNVEV (reference sequence). The CDR3 sequence is 15 residues long. CDR3 loop: CATSSRQGDNQPQHF. The CDR3 DNA reads TGTGCCACCTCCTCCCGACAGGGGGACAATCAGCCCCAGCATTTT.

This chain links TRBV6-5 with TRBJ1-1; tentative D call: TRBD1 (6 bases). This CDR3 is built from 14 residues. With 4 bases removed from V and 3 bases from J, the gap between germline ends came to 12 bases. Germline values: CDR1 MNHEY, CDR2 SVGAGI. The CDR3 sequence: CASSSIGGHTEAFF. The CDR3, as DNA: TGTGCCAGCAGTTCTATAGGGGGGCACACTGAAGCTTTCTTT.

The chain joins TRBV9 to TRBJ2-2; D is ambiguous. In germline, CDR1 is SGDLS, CDR2 YYNGEE. The CDR3 runs to 13 residues. V was trimmed by 3 bases and J by 1 base, leaving 4 bases between them. In DNA form, the CDR3 reads TGTGCCAGCAGCGACAGGAACACCGGGGAGCTGTTTTTT. It encodes CASSDRNTGELFF.

V usage is TRBV7-2 and J usage is TRBJ2-1; 13 bases are a match to TRBD2. The V gene's germline CDR1 is SGHTA and CDR2 FQGNSA. V gave up 3 bases and J gave up 9 bases; unmatched junction bases: 5. This CDR3 has 15 amino acids. CDR3 in DNA: TGTGCCAGCAGCTTCAGACTAGCGGGAGGTAGTGAGCAGTTCTTC. Translation: CASSFRLAGGSEQFF.